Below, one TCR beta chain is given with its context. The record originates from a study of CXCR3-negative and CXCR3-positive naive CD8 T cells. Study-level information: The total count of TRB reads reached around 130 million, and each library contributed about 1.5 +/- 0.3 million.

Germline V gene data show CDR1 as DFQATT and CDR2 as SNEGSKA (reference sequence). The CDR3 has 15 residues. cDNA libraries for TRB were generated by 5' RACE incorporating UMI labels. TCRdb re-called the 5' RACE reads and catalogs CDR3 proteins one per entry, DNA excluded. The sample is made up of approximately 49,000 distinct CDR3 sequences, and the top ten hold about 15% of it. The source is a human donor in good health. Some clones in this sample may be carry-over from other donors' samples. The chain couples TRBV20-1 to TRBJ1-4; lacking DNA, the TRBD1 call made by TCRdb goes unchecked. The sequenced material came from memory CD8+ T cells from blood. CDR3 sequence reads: CSARDIGKGAEKLFF.